Listed below are T cell receptor beta chains from one sample, sequenced in a study of blood T cells in healthy people across ages. MiXCR, run by TCRdb on the 5' RACE reads, gives a single entry per CDR3 protein. The sample lists over 950,000 distinct CDR3 sequences, roughly 51% occurring once. The sequenced sample consisted of blood. All receptors come from an older woman in good health. The CDR3 runs from the conserved cysteine through the conserved F or W. Size values are once, few and many counts, or a class for expanded clones, and some rows have none.

clone size: -
V gene: TRBV20-1
CDR3 length: 13
J gene: TRBJ2-3
CDR3 protein: CSASSSGRNTQYF

clone size: few
V gene: TRBV20-1
CDR3 length: 14
J gene: TRBJ2-3
CDR3 protein: CSASPGVSTDTQYF

clone size: -
V gene: TRBV6-1
CDR3 length: 12
J gene: TRBJ1-4
CDR3 protein: CASSDQGEKLFF

clone size: -
V gene: TRBV5-1
CDR3 length: 14
J gene: TRBJ2-3
CDR3 protein: CASSSAGSIDTQYF

clone size: once
V gene: TRBV20-1
CDR3 length: 14
J gene: TRBJ2-1
CDR3 protein: CSANHGIGASEQFF

clone size: -
V gene: TRBV7-8
CDR3 length: 15
J gene: TRBJ2-1
CDR3 protein: CASSAGTGRYNEQFF

clone size: few
V gene: TRBV12-3/TRBV12-4
CDR3 length: 16
J gene: TRBJ2-2
CDR3 protein: CASRLGTAKNTGELFF

clone size: -
V gene: TRBV27
CDR3 length: 15
J gene: TRBJ2-3
CDR3 protein: CASTRGPRRTDTQYF

clone size: -
V gene: TRBV7-9
CDR3 length: 14
J gene: TRBJ2-1
CDR3 protein: CASSLADRNNEQFF

clone size: few
V gene: TRBV2
CDR3 length: 14
J gene: TRBJ1-6
CDR3 protein: CAIQTGTEVSPLHF

clone size: -
V gene: TRBV6-5
CDR3 length: 15
J gene: TRBJ2-7
CDR3 protein: CASSANLRQLGGQYF

clone size: few
V gene: TRBV27
CDR3 length: 14
J gene: -
CDR3 protein: CASRPGGSAIEQYF

clone size: once
V gene: TRBV5-5
CDR3 length: 14
J gene: TRBJ2-7
CDR3 protein: CASSLDRVNYEQYF

clone size: once
V gene: TRBV6-2/TRBV6-3
CDR3 length: 16
J gene: TRBJ2-1
CDR3 protein: CASSSGRAESYNEQFF

clone size: few
V gene: TRBV5-1
CDR3 length: 16
J gene: TRBJ2-7
CDR3 protein: CASSSDATGGSYEQYF

clone size: -
V gene: TRBV28
CDR3 length: 15
J gene: TRBJ2-7
CDR3 protein: CASSSPGGFSYEQYF

clone size: -
V gene: TRBV7-9
CDR3 length: 13
J gene: TRBJ1-2
CDR3 protein: CASSQGSNYGYTF

clone size: -
V gene: TRBV28
CDR3 length: 13
J gene: TRBJ2-1
CDR3 protein: CASSLWSVREQFF

clone size: -
V gene: TRBV4-1
CDR3 length: 18
J gene: TRBJ2-5
CDR3 protein: CASSQEIHLAGGVETQYF

clone size: -
V gene: TRBV5-1
CDR3 length: 15
J gene: -
CDR3 protein: CASSPGGISYNEQYF

clone size: few
V gene: TRBV28
CDR3 length: 14
J gene: TRBJ2-5
CDR3 protein: CASSFGLPKETQYF

clone size: -
V gene: TRBV28
CDR3 length: 16
J gene: TRBJ2-7
CDR3 protein: CASSLVLEAGRQKKYF

clone size: -
V gene: TRBV18
CDR3 length: 15
J gene: -
CDR3 protein: CASSPASGRPNEQYF

clone size: -
V gene: TRBV7-3
CDR3 length: 15
J gene: TRBJ2-7
CDR3 protein: CVSSGGTGRSYEQYF

clone size: -
V gene: TRBV11-3
CDR3 length: 17
J gene: TRBJ2-4
CDR3 protein: CASSLAGAGPAKNIQYF

clone size: few
V gene: TRBV29-1
CDR3 length: 14
J gene: TRBJ2-1
CDR3 protein: CSARPSLAGDEQFF

clone size: many
V gene: TRBV20-1
CDR3 length: 15
J gene: TRBJ2-4
CDR3 protein: CSAGGDRGAKNIQYF

clone size: few
V gene: TRBV28
CDR3 length: 16
J gene: TRBJ1-6
CDR3 protein: CASSSPQGAGNSPLHF

clone size: -
V gene: TRBV5-1
CDR3 length: 17
J gene: TRBJ2-3
CDR3 protein: CASSLSLAGERRDTQYF

clone size: -
V gene: TRBV4-2
CDR3 length: 15
J gene: -
CDR3 protein: CASSQGQGQSHEQYF

clone size: few
V gene: TRBV5-1
CDR3 length: 15
J gene: TRBJ2-3
CDR3 protein: CASSVSGMATDTQYF

clone size: many
V gene: TRBV29-1
CDR3 length: 14
J gene: TRBJ2-1
CDR3 protein: CSGKGDYNRNEQFF

clone size: -
V gene: TRBV7-2
CDR3 length: 13
J gene: TRBJ2-1
CDR3 protein: CASSTGRDNEQFF

clone size: -
V gene: TRBV4-2
CDR3 length: 14
J gene: TRBJ1-6
CDR3 protein: CASSQGGFGSPLHF

clone size: -
V gene: TRBV12-3/TRBV12-4
CDR3 length: 15
J gene: TRBJ2-3
CDR3 protein: CASSPRTGASDTQYF

clone size: -
V gene: TRBV5-1
CDR3 length: 14
J gene: TRBJ2-7
CDR3 protein: CASSLAAGLGEQYF

clone size: -
V gene: TRBV30
CDR3 length: 13
J gene: TRBJ2-5
CDR3 protein: CAWNSGRYNEQYF

clone size: few
V gene: TRBV12-3/TRBV12-4
CDR3 length: 15
J gene: TRBJ1-4
CDR3 protein: CASRSSWAGNEKLFF

clone size: -
V gene: TRBV29-1
CDR3 length: 16
J gene: TRBJ2-5
CDR3 protein: CSVEQWKRPLQETQYF

clone size: -
V gene: TRBV7-2
CDR3 length: 15
J gene: TRBJ2-7
CDR3 protein: CASSSKGAGGYEQYF

clone size: -
V gene: TRBV3-1
CDR3 length: 13
J gene: TRBJ2-1
CDR3 protein: CASSRDRPGEQFF

clone size: few
V gene: TRBV29-1
CDR3 length: 13
J gene: TRBJ2-1
CDR3 protein: CSVAWGRWNEQFF

clone size: few
V gene: TRBV7-2
CDR3 length: 14
J gene: TRBJ2-4
CDR3 protein: CASTTASLGMEQYF

clone size: -
V gene: TRBV2
CDR3 length: 15
J gene: TRBJ2-3
CDR3 protein: CASGGLAGNTDTQYF

clone size: -
V gene: TRBV14
CDR3 length: 17
J gene: TRBJ1-1
CDR3 protein: CASSQVGPLQGAGEAFF

clone size: -
V gene: TRBV9
CDR3 length: 14
J gene: TRBJ2-7
CDR3 protein: CASSPYWTEQEQYF

clone size: -
V gene: TRBV18
CDR3 length: 16
J gene: TRBJ2-2
CDR3 protein: CASSIVTSTAHGELFF

clone size: -
V gene: TRBV20-1
CDR3 length: 13
J gene: TRBJ2-5
CDR3 protein: CSARGGTTREQYF

clone size: -
V gene: TRBV7-8
CDR3 length: 15
J gene: TRBJ2-5
CDR3 protein: CASSFLGRGGETQYF

clone size: -
V gene: TRBV20-1
CDR3 length: 11
J gene: TRBJ1-5
CDR3 protein: CSASAAEPQHF

clone size: -
V gene: TRBV7-6
CDR3 length: 15
J gene: TRBJ1-4
CDR3 protein: CASSLQPGSGEKLFF

clone size: once
V gene: TRBV2
CDR3 length: 15
J gene: TRBJ1-5
CDR3 protein: CASSEEYSSNQPQHF

clone size: few
V gene: TRBV7-9
CDR3 length: 14
J gene: TRBJ2-7
CDR3 protein: CASRGGMNPYEQYF

clone size: -
V gene: TRBV7-2
CDR3 length: 13
J gene: TRBJ2-7
CDR3 protein: CASSLVQHYEQYF

clone size: -
V gene: TRBV6-5
CDR3 length: 13
J gene: TRBJ2-3
CDR3 protein: CTSSPVLPDTQYF

clone size: -
V gene: TRBV29-1
CDR3 length: 14
J gene: TRBJ2-1
CDR3 protein: CSVGQGSSYNEQFF

clone size: many
V gene: TRBV4-1
CDR3 length: 16
J gene: TRBJ1-1
CDR3 protein: CASSQPSTPVNTEAFF